This T cell receptor (beta chain) was found in a study of vaccination effects on CD4 cells after COVID-19. This clone was recorded a few times. Its antigen is as yet unknown. Profiled with immunoSEQ multiplex PCR; TCRdb holds only in-frame clones, not every one. This sample has more than 25,000 clones, with 60% to 80% found just once. Germline V gene sequence: CDR1 SQVTM, CDR2 ANQGSEA. V dropped 4 bases and J dropped 3; count of bases not matched to a gene: 11. There are 16 residues in the CDR3. Sequencing in the ViraFEST assay came after antigen-specific CD4+ T cells had been expanded with viral peptide pools, which were used to stimulate PBMC. Subsequent to a culture period of about nine days, CD4+ T cells were isolated. Two doses of either BNT162b2 or mRNA-1273 were given to each participant. Among the vaccine recipients, none had a prior SARS-CoV-2 infection, and nucleocapsid antibodies were negative.

The source was CD4+ T cells from PBMCs cultured with HCoV-229E spike peptides, collected after COVID-19 vaccination. The chain recombines TRBV29-1 with TRBJ2-3, with TRBD2 identical over 9 bases. The sequence came from a human donor who received a COVID-19 vaccine. The CDR3 spells CSVVPRGAGGTDTQYF. Here the CDR3 DNA reads TGCAGCGTTGTACCCCGTGGGGCGGGAGGGACAGATACGCAGTATTTT.